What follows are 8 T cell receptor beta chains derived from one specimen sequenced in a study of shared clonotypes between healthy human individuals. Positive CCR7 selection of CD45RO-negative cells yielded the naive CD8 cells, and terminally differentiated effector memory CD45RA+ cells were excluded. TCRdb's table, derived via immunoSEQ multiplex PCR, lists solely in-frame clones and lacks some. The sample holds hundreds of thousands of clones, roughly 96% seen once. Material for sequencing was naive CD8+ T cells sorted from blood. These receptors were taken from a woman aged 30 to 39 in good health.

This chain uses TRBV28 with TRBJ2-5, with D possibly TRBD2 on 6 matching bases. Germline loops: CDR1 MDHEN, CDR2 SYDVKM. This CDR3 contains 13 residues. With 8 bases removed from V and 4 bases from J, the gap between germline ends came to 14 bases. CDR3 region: CASGGDLAETQYF. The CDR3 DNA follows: TGTGCCAGCGGAGGGGATTTGGCAGAGACCCAGTACTTC.

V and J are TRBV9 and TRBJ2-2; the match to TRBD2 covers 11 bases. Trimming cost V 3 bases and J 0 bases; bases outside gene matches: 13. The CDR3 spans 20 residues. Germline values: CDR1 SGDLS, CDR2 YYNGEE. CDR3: CASSEYSGRDLAANTGELFF. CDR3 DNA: TGTGCCAGCAGCGAATATAGCGGGAGGGATCTCGCCGCGAACACCGGGGAGCTGTTTTTT.

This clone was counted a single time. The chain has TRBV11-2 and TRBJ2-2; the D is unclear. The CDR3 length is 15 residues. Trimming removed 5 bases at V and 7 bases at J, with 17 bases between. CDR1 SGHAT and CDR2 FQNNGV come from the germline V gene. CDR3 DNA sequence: TGTGCCAGCAGCCATATGCGGCTCGTATTCGGGGAGCTGTTTTTT. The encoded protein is CASSHMRLVFGELFF.

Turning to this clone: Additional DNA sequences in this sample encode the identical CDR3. The CDR3 sequence is CASSLGMNTEAFF. CDR3 DNA: TGTGCCAGCAGTTTGGGCATGAACACTGAAGCTTTCTTT. The chain employs TRBV28 and TRBJ1-1; D is ambiguous. Trimming left V 3 bases short and J 0 bases short, with 5 bases between. CDR3 size: 13 residues. Germline loops: CDR1 MDHEN, CDR2 SYDVKM.

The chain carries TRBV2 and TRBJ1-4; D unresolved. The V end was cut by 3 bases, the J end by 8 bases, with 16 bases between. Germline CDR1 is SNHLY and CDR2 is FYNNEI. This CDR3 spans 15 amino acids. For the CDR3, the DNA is TGTGCCAGCAGTGAGTGGGAAGGGTTGGAAGAAAAACTGTTTTTT. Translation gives CASSEWEGLEEKLFF.

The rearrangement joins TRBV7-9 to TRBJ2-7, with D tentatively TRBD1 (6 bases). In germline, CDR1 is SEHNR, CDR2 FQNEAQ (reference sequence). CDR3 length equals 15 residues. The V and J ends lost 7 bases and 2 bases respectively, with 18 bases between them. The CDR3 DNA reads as TGTGCCAGCAACCTGGACAGTCGCAATACCTACGAGCAGTACTTC. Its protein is CASNLDSRNTYEQYF.

The CDR3 loop is CASSLGLGRYF. DNA for the CDR3: TGTGCCAGCAGCTTGGGTTTGGGCCGGTACTTC. The chain combines TRBV7-8 with TRBJ2-7; D call uncertain. Per germline, CDR1 SGHVS and CDR2 FQNEAQ. V dropped 3 bases and J dropped 12 bases, with 12 bases sitting between them. The CDR3 runs 11 residues.

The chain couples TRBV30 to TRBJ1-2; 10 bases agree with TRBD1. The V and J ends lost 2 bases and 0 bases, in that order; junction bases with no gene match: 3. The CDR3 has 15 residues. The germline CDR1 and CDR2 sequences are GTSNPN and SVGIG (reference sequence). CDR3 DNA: TGTGCCTGGAGTACAGGGACAGGGGCTAACTATGGCTACACCTTC. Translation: CAWSTGTGANYGYTF. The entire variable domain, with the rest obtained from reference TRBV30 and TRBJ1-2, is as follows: SQTIHQWPATLVQPVGSPLSLECTVEGTSNPNLYWYRQAAGRGLQLLFYSVGIGQISSEVPQNLSASRPQDRQFILSSKKLLLSDSGFYLCAWSTGTGANYGYTFGSGTRLTVV.